The 9 T cell receptor beta chains below come from one sample, sequenced in a study of shared clonotypes between healthy human individuals. Only in-frame clones appear in the TCRdb table, and some are missing; sequencing was by immunoSEQ multiplex PCR. The sample shows some 2 million clones, 85% to 95% of them seen only once. Naive CD8 cells comprised CD45RO-negative, CCR7-positively selected cells, excluding terminally differentiated effector memory CD45RA+ cells. Sample: naive CD8+ T cells sorted from blood. The receptors derive from a man younger than 30 in good health.

The J gene is TRBJ2-7, the V gene TRBV27; 7 positions agree with TRBD1. This CDR3 comprises 16 residues. CDR1 is MNHEY and CDR2 is SMNVEV in the germline V gene (reference sequence). V was clipped by 5 bases and J by 2 bases; unmatched bases: 12. The CDR3 DNA reads TGTGCCAGCAGTCCCTCGACAGGGAGAGTAGCCTACGAGCAGTACTTC. It codes for CASSPSTGRVAYEQYF.

The chain couples TRBV13 to TRBJ2-7; TRBD2 matches 12 bases. V shed 4 bases, J shed 5 bases, and the junction held 6 bases outside the gene matches. This CDR3 is built from 15 residues. The V gene's germline CDR1 is PRHDT and CDR2 FYEKMQ (reference sequence). The CDR3 coding sequence is TGTGCCAGCAGCTCCCGACTAGCGGGAGAAGACGAGCAGTACTTC. Protein: CASSSRLAGEDEQYF.

The V call is TRBV6-5, the J call TRBJ2-1, with D tentatively TRBD2 (5 bases). Looked up from germline, CDR1 is MNHEY and CDR2 is SVGAGI. Trimming left V 6 bases short and J 7 bases short, with 13 bases between. The CDR3 contains 13 residues. The CDR3 DNA reads TGTGCCAGCAGCCCGAATAGCGTTAATGAGCAGTTCTTC. Amino acids: CASSPNSVNEQFF.

This sequence joins TRBV5-1 and TRBJ2-2, with TRBD2 matching over 7 bases. Unmatched junction bases numbered 12, after V lost 0 bases and J lost 4 bases. The germline V gene has CDR1 SGHRS and CDR2 YFSETQ. The CDR3 is made up of 18 amino acids. The CDR3 DNA reads TGCGCCAGCAGCTTGGGTGCTAGCGGAGCCTTGGGCACCGGGGAGCTGTTTTTT. This codes for CASSLGASGALGTGELFF.

The CDR3 spells CASSQVLVLAGPGELFF. DNA of the CDR3: TGCGCCAGCAGCCAAGTACTGGTACTAGCGGGACCCGGGGAGCTGTTTTTT. The gene calls are TRBV4-1 and TRBJ2-2, with TRBD2 matching over 10 bases. The CDR3 consists of 17 residues. Per the germline V gene, CDR1 is MGHRA and CDR2 is YSYEKL. The ends lost 1 base at V and 6 bases at J; junction bases unmatched: 8.

The chain joins TRBV6-5 to TRBJ2-7, with 10 bases fitting TRBD2. The ends lost 10 bases at V and 3 bases at J; junction bases unmatched: 9. Per the germline V gene, CDR1 is MNHEY and CDR2 is SVGAGI. This CDR3 spans 14 amino acids. The CDR3 spells CATARLAGYYEQYF. The CDR3 coding sequence is TGTGCCACCGCCAGACTAGCGGGTTACTACGAGCAGTACTTC.

The V gene is TRBV10-3, the J gene TRBJ1-2; 8 positions match TRBD1. The germline gives CDR1 ENHRY, CDR2 SYGVKD. The CDR3 has 14 residues. V lost 4 bases to trimming and J lost 5 bases; unmatched junction nucleotides: 6. CDR3 nucleotide sequence: TGTGCCATCAGTGCCTTCGACAGGGGATATGGCTACACCTTC. Encoded protein: CAISAFDRGYGYTF.

The chain is built from TRBV2 and TRBJ2-1, with TRBD2 identical over 8 bases. From germline, CDR1 is SNHLY and CDR2 FYNNEI. V shed 6 bases and J 2 bases; nucleotides not matched to a gene: 6. The CDR3 covers 15 residues. CDR3 residues: CASSPPGLAYNEQFF. CDR3 bases: TGTGCCAGCAGCCCTCCGGGACTAGCCTACAATGAGCAGTTCTTC.

V and J are TRBV5-1 and TRBJ2-1; TRBD2 aligns across 11 bases. CDR1 SGHRS and CDR2 YFSETQ come from the germline V gene. CDR3 length equals 15 residues. Trimming removed 2 bases from V and 4 bases from J; junction bases left unmatched: 2. The CDR3 is CASSFSGRGYNEQFF. CDR3 bases: TGCGCCAGCAGCTTTAGCGGGAGGGGATACAATGAGCAGTTCTTC.